This T cell receptor beta chain emerged from a study of cytomegalovirus exposure and HLA in healthy donors. Findings and limits, study-wide: Further analysis was carried out later, and it showed several of the most significant clusters appearing linked to common viral pathogens. A few CMV-associated chains were confirmed in vitro to be specific for CMV antigens.

Use of 60 Vbeta and 13 Jbeta primers characterized the PCR. TCRdb keeps only in-frame clones here, not all; method: immunoSEQ multiplex PCR. The table has 240,000 or so clones, over 80% seen once. A note on this clone: Its specificity is unknown.

The TCR was taken from a woman in her thirties or forties in good health and CMV-seropositive. Sequenced: PBMCs.

The CDR3 here is CSASRGFEAFF. The CDR3 bases are TGCAGTGCTAGTAGGGGTTTCGAAGCTTTCTTT. The rearrangement joins TRBV20-1 to TRBJ1-1; possible D gene TRBD1, 5 bases. V was shortened by 3 bases and J by 8 bases, with 10 bases between the two germline ends. CDR3 length equals 11 residues. Germline CDR1 and CDR2: DFQATT and SNEGSKA (reference sequence).